A single sample gave rise to the 2 T cell receptor beta chains below, sequenced in a study of long-term antiretroviral therapy in people with HIV. The assay, immunoSEQ v3.0, was run at survey level. Generated by immunoSEQ multiplex PCR, the TCRdb table keeps only in-frame clones and is missing some. The sample consists of 20,000 to 25,000 clones, roughly 84% of them appearing once. This sample comprised unsorted PBMCs, obtained around 2.4 years after starting antiretroviral therapy. All receptors derive from a man aged 35 to 55 with HIV.

This clone showed up just once. The rearrangement links TRBV7-2 to TRBJ2-5; either TRBD1 or TRBD2 may supply D (5 bases each). There are 17 residues in the CDR3. Between the trimmed V and J ends, which lost 1 base and 5 bases, there was a span of 20 bases. The germline CDR1 and CDR2 sequences are SGHTA and FQGNSA. The CDR3 spells CASSLEVWSPEGETQYF. The CDR3 DNA reads as TGTGCCAGCAGCTTAGAGGTCTGGTCCCCCGAGGGGGAGACCCAGTACTTC.

The chain links TRBV28 to TRBJ1-5; D may be TRBD1 (5 bases). Germline V gives CDR1 MDHEN, CDR2 SYDVKM. Trimming removed 6 bases at V and 7 bases at J, with 22 bases between. This CDR3 is 16 amino acids long. CDR3 protein: CASRGPGGDRNQPQHF. The DNA of the CDR3 is TGTGCCAGCAGGGGGCCCGGGGGGGATCGGAACCAGCCCCAGCATTTT.